The 10 T cell receptor beta chains in this list originate from one sample, sequenced in a study of CD8 T cells in ankylosing spondylitis. TCRdb recomputed calls from the 5' RACE reads with MiXCR, one row per CDR3 protein. The sample has 150,000 to 200,000 distinct CDR3 sequences, around 32% seen once. Material for sequencing was synovial fluid, either unsorted or a sorted T cell fraction (not recorded which). These TCRs come from a male donor with ankylosing spondylitis.

This clonotype was found many times. The chain couples TRBV5-1 to TRBJ2-5; D possibly corresponds to TRBD1 (5 bases). CDR3 length: 13 amino acids. CDR1 and CDR2 from the germline V gene are SGHRS and YFSETQ. V lost 0 bases to trimming and J lost 5 bases, with 8 bases between them. The CDR3 nucleotides read TGCGCCAGCAGCTTGGGGGGCGCGGAGACCCAGTACTTC. Protein: CASSLGGAETQYF.

In this sample, this clonotype turned up a few times. The chain uses TRBV10-1 and TRBJ2-4; D gene unclear. CDR1 is WNHNN, CDR2 SYGVQD, per germline (reference sequence). V was cut by 1 base and J by 9 bases, with 10 bases left in between. The CDR3 runs 13 residues. The CDR3, as DNA: TGCGCCAGCAGTGAGTATCGAGGCTCCATTCAGTACTTC. It encodes CASSEYRGSIQYF.

About this clonotype: This clone may be a read error of a much larger clone one base away. This chain joins TRBV6-1 and TRBJ2-2; 7 bases align to TRBD2. Germline CDR1 is MNHNS and CDR2 is SASEGT. The CDR3 loop spans 12 amino acids. The CDR3 is CVSSEGGGELFF. CDR3 sequence (DNA): TGTGTCAGCAGTGAGGGAGGGGGGGAGCTGTTTTTT.

This clonotype was counted between two and nine times. The V call is TRBV7-2, the J call TRBJ2-7; tentative D call: TRBD1 (6 bases). The V gene lost 5 bases and the J gene lost 2 bases, with 13 bases spanning the gap. CDR1 is SGHTA and CDR2 is FQGNSA in the germline V gene. The CDR3 spans 14 residues. This chain's CDR3 is CASSQKQGPYEQYF. CDR3 nucleotide sequence: TGTGCCAGCAGCCAGAAACAGGGCCCCTACGAGCAGTACTTC.

The chain couples TRBV20-1 to TRBJ2-1; possibly TRBD2 for D (6 bases). Germline CDR1 is DFQATT and CDR2 is SNEGSKA (reference sequence). The V end was cut by 6 bases, the J end by 0 bases, with 15 bases between. This CDR3 has 15 amino acids. CDR3 loop: CSAASGRSSYNEQFF. For the CDR3, the DNA is TGCAGTGCGGCTTCGGGGAGGAGCTCCTACAATGAGCAGTTCTTC.

The table lists this clonotype with a few counts. This chain links TRBV18 with TRBJ2-7; 7 nucleotides match TRBD1. Germline assignment: CDR1 KGHSH and CDR2 LQKENI. The length of the CDR3 is 16 residues. The V segment lost 3 bases and the J segment 2 bases; nucleotides outside the gene matches: 10. CDR3 amino acids: CASSPYPQGTTYEQYF. The CDR3 region has the DNA TGTGCCAGCTCACCCTACCCACAGGGGACAACCTACGAGCAGTACTTC. The full variable domain, in which reference TRBV18 and TRBJ2-7 provide the parts outside the CDR3, is NAGVMQNPRHLVRRRGQEARLRCSPMKGHSHVYWYRQLPEEGLKFMVYLQKENIIDESGMPKERFSAEFPKEGPSILRIQQVVRGDSAAYFCASSPYPQGTTYEQYFGPGTRLTVT.

The chain couples TRBV21-1 to TRBJ1-4; the table's TRBD1 call for D was not verified on the DNA. TRBV21-1 is flagged as a pseudogene. The CDR3 is made up of 12 amino acids. The CDR3 nucleotides read TGTGCCAGCGGACAGGGATTTGAAAAACTGTTTTTT. Protein product: CASGQGFEKLFF.

CDR3 sequence (DNA): TGTGCCAGCAGCTTAACCCCGTCAACCTACAATGAGCAGTTCTTC. Residues: CASSLTPSTYNEQFF. The chain carries TRBV7-3 and TRBJ2-1, with D uncertain. CDR1 and CDR2 (germline): SGHTA, FQGTGA. Trimming took 0 bases from V and 2 from J, leaving 8 bases between them. This CDR3 is built from 15 residues.

The sample holds a few counts of this clonotype. V gene TRBV20-1 combines with J gene TRBJ1-6; possible D gene TRBD1, 5 bases. The CDR3 has 17 residues. Germline V CDR1 and CDR2: DFQATT, SNEGSKA (reference sequence). V lost 6 bases to trimming and J lost 0 bases, with 18 bases between them. The CDR3 loop reads CSARVWRRSSYNSPLHF. In DNA form, the CDR3 reads TGCAGTGCCAGGGTGTGGAGGAGGAGCTCCTATAATTCACCCCTCCACTTT.

The chain employs TRBV20-1 and TRBJ1-4; D is unresolved. The V end lost 4 bases, the J end lost 7 bases, and 16 bases lay between the germline ends. Germline loops: CDR1 DFQATT, CDR2 SNEGSKA (reference sequence). This CDR3 is 14 amino acids long. CDR3 nucleotide sequence: TGCAGTGCTATTTCTAGTTGGACGGTTGAAAAACTGTTTTTT. This encodes CSAISSWTVEKLFF.